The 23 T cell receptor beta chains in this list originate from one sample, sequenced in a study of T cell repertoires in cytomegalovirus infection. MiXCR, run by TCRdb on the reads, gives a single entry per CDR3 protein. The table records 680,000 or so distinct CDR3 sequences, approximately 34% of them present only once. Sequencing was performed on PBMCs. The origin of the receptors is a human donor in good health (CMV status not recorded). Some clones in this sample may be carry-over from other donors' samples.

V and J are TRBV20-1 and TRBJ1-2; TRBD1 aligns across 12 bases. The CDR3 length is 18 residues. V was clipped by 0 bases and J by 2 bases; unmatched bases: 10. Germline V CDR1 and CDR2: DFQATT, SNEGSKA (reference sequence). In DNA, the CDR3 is TGCAGTGCTAGAGATCATGGGGGGACAGGGGGCCCGAACTATGGCTACACCTTC. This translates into CSARDHGGTGGPNYGYTF.

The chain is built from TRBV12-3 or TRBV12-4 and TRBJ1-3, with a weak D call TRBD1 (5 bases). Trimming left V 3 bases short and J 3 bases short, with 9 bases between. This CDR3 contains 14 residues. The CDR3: CASSFPRDGNTIYF. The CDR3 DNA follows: TGTGCCAGCAGTTTCCCCAGGGATGGAAACACCATATATTTT.

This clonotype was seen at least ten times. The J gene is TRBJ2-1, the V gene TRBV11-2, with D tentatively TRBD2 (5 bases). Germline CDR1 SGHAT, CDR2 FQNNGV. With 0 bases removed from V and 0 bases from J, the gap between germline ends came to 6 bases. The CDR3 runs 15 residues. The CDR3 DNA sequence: TGTGCCAGCAGCTTAGAGGGGAGCTCCTACAATGAGCAGTTCTTC. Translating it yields CASSLEGSSYNEQFF.

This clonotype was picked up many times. The CDR3 loop reads CSVEWRGALQETQYF. DNA of the CDR3: TGCAGCGTTGAATGGCGGGGGGCCCTCCAAGAGACCCAGTACTTC. The chain combines TRBV29-1 with TRBJ2-5; TRBD2 matches at 8 bases. CDR1 and CDR2 (germline): SQVTM, ANQGSEA. CDR3 size: 15 residues. Germline trimming cut 2 bases from V and 1 base from J; bases unmatched to any gene: 6.

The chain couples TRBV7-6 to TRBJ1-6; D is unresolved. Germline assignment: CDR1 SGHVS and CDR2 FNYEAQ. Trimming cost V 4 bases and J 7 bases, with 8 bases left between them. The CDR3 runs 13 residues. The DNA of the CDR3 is TGTGCCAGCAGCTCAACTCAAAATTCACCCCTCCACTTT. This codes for CASSSTQNSPLHF.

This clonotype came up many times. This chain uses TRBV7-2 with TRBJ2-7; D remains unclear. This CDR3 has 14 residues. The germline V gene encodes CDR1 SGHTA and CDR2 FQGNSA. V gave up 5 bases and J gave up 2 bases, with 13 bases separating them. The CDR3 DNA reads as TGTGCCAGCAGCCTACCGTCCGGCCCCTACGAGCAGTACTTC. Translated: CASSLPSGPYEQYF.

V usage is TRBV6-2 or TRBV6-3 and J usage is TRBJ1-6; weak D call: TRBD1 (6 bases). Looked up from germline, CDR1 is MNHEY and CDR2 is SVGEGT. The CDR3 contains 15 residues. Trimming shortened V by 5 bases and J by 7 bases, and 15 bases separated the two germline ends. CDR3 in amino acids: CASSRGPIGNSPLHF. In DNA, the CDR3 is TGTGCCAGCAGTCGGGGGCCGATTGGAAATTCACCCCTCCACTTT.

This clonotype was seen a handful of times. Here the CDR3 DNA reads TGTGCCAGCAGTTTTCCCGAGGTAGGGGCCTACGAGCAGTACTTC. It specifies CASSFPEVGAYEQYF. The chain employs TRBV28 and TRBJ2-7; D is perhaps TRBD1 (5 bases). The V end lost 3 bases, the J end lost 2 bases, and 14 bases lay between the germline ends. Germline V gene lookup returns CDR1 MDHEN and CDR2 SYDVKM. This CDR3 region has 15 residues.

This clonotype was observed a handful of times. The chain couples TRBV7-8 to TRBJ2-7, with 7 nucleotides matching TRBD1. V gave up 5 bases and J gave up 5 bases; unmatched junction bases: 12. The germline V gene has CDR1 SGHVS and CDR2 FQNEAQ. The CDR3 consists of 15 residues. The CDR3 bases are TGTGCCAGCAGCAGACCCCCAGGGGGTCGGGACGAGCAGTACTTC. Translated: CASSRPPGGRDEQYF.

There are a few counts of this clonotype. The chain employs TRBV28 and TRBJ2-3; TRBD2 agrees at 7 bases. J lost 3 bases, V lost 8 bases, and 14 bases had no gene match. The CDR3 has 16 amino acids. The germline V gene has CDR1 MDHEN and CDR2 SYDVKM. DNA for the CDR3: TGTGCCAGCTCCTTATGGGGCACCGGGAGGACAGATACGCAGTATTTT. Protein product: CASSLWGTGRTDTQYF.

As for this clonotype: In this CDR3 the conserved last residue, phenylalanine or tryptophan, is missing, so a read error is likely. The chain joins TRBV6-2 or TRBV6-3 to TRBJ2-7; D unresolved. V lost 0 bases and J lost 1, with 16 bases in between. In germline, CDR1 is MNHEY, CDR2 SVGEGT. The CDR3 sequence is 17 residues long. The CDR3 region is CASSYSTSVVRSYEQYL. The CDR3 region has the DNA TGTGCCAGCAGTTACTCGACTTCCGTCGTCAGGTCCTACGAGCAGTACTTA.

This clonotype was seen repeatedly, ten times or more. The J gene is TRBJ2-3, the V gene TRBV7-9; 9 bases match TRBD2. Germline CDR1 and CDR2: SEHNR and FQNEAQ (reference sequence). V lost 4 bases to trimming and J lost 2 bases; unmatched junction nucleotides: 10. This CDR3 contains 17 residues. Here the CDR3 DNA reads TGTGCCAGCAGCTCAATCGCTAGCGGGGCCAACACAGATACGCAGTATTTT. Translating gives CASSSIASGANTDTQYF. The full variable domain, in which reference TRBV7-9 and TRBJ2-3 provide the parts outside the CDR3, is DTGVSQNPRHKITKRGQNVTFRCDPISEHNRLYWYRQTLGQGPEFLTYFQNEAQLEKSRLLSDRFSAERPKGSFSTLEIQRTEQGDSAMYLCASSSIASGANTDTQYFGPGTRLTVL.

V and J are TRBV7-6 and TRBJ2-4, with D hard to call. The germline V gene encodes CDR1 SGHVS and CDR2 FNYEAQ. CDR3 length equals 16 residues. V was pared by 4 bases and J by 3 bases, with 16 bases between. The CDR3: CASSSSSPENKNIQYF. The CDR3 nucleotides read TGTGCCAGCAGCTCCTCCTCCCCAGAGAACAAAAACATTCAGTACTTC.

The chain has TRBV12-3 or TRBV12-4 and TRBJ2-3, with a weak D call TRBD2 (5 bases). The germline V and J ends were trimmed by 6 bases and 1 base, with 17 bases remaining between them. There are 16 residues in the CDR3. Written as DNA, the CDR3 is TGTGCCAGCAGGACCTGGGCTGCCGGGGGCACAGATACGCAGTATTTT. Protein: CASRTWAAGGTDTQYF.

For the CDR3, the DNA is TGTGCCAGCAGCGCCGGGACAGCAGCTGAAGCTTTCTTT. It codes for CASSAGTAAEAFF. The chain has TRBV7-8 and TRBJ1-1; 7 nucleotides match TRBD1. The CDR3 is 13 amino acids. With 5 bases clipped from V and 6 bases from J, the junction kept 6 bases outside the gene matches. Germline lookup yields CDR1 SGHVS and CDR2 FQNEAQ.

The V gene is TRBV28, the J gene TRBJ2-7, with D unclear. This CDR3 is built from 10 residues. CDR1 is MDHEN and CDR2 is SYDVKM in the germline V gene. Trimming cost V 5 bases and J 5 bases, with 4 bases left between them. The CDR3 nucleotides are TGTGCCAGCAGTGCGAACGAGCAGTACTTC. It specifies CASSANEQYF.

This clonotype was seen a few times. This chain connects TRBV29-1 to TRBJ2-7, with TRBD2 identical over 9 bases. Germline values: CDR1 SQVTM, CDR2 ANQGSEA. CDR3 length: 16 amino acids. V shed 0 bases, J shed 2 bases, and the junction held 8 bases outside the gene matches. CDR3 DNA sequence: TGCAGCGTTGAAGAGTCAGCGGGAGGACCCCCCTACGAGCAGTACTTC. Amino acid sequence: CSVEESAGGPPYEQYF.

CDR3 nucleotide sequence: TGTGCCAGCAGCTTAGCGTCAGCGAACACTGAAGCTTTCTTT. Its protein is CASSLASANTEAFF. This chain uses TRBV11-1 with TRBJ1-1, with D hard to call. Germline V gene data show CDR1 as SGHAT and CDR2 as FQDESV (reference sequence). V lost 0 bases and J 1 base, leaving 6 bases between the germline ends. This CDR3 has 14 residues.

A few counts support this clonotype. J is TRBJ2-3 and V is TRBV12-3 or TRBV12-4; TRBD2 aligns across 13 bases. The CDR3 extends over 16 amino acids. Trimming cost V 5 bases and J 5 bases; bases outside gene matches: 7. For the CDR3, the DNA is TGTGCCAGCAGTCCGATGGGACTAGCGGGACGAGATACGCAGTATTTT. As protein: CASSPMGLAGRDTQYF.

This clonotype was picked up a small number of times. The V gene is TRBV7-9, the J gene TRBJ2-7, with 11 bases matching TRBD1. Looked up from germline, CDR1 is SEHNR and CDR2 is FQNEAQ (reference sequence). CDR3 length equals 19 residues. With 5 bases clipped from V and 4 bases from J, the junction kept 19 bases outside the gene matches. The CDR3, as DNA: TGTGCCAGCAGCATGACCGGTAGGACAGGGGGCGGGTTCAGATACGAGCAGTACTTC. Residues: CASSMTGRTGGGFRYEQYF. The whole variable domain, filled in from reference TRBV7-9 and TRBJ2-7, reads DTGVSQNPRHKITKRGQNVTFRCDPISEHNRLYWYRQTLGQGPEFLTYFQNEAQLEKSRLLSDRFSAERPKGSFSTLEIQRTEQGDSAMYLCASSMTGRTGGGFRYEQYFGPGTRLTVT.

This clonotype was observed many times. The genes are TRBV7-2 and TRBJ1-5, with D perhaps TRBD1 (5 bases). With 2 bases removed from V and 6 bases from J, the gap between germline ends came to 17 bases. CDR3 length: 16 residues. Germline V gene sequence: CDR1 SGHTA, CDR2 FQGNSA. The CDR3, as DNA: TGTGCCAGCAGCTTATCTAGGGCGGGGGGTTTTCAGCCCCAGCATTTT. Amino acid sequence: CASSLSRAGGFQPQHF.

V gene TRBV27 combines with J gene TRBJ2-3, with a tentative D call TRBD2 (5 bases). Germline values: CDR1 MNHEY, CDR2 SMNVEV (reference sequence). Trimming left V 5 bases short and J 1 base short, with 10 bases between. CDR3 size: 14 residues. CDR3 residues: CASSPEAGTDTQYF. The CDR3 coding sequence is TGTGCCAGCAGTCCCGAAGCGGGCACAGATACGCAGTATTTT.

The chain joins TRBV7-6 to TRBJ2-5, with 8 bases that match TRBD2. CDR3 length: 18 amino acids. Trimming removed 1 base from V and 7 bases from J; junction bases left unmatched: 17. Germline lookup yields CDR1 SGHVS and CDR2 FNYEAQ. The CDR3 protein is CASSLGGTGLASVGTQYF. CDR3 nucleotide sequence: TGTGCCAGCAGCTTAGGGGGAACAGGACTAGCCTCTGTAGGGACCCAGTACTTC.